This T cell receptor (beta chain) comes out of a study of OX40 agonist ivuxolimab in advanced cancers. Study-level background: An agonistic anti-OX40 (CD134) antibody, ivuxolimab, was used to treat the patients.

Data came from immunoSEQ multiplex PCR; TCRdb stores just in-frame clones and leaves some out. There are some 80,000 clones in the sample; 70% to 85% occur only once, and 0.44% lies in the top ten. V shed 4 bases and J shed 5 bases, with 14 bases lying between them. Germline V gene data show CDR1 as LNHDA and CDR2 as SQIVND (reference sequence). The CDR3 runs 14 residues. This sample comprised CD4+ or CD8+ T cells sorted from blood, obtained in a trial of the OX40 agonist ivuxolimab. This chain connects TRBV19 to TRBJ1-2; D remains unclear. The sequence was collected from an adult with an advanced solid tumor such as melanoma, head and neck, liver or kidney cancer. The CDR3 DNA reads TGTGCCAGTAGTACCCCGTCTGGAAATTATGGCTACACCTTC. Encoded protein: CASSTPSGNYGYTF.